This T cell receptor beta chain was recovered during a study of CD8 T cells in Susac syndrome. The RNA input was about 0.5 to 1 ug, and it was reverse transcribed with random hexamers. From the immunoSEQ multiplex PCR reads, TCRdb called clonotypes with MiXCR, one entry per CDR3 protein. The sample lists under 250,000 distinct CDR3 sequences; 85% to 95% were seen once. The germline gives CDR1 MNHEY, CDR2 SMNVEV (reference sequence). The V and J ends lost 5 bases and 4 bases, in that order; junction bases with no gene match: 7. The CDR3 is made up of 16 amino acids. Input material: CD4+ T cells from PBMCs. V usage is TRBV27 and J usage is TRBJ2-2; TRBD2 agrees at 10 bases. This clonotype was sampled from a human donor with multiple sclerosis. DNA of the CDR3: TGTGCCAGCAGTGACAGACAGCGGGGGGGCACCGGGGAGCTGTTTTTT. Its protein product is CASSDRQRGGTGELFF.